A selection of T cell receptor beta chains follows, all from one sample in a study of cytomegalovirus exposure and HLA in healthy donors. Repertoires were generated with immunoSEQ multiplex PCR, while TCRdb's copy carries only in-frame clones and drops some. This sample has nearly 200,000 clones, with approximately 83% found just once. Source material: PBMCs. These receptors were collected from a boy aged 2 to 10 in good health and CMV-seronegative. Both conserved end residues are part of each CDR3. The order of the fields is clone size, V gene, D gene, J gene, CDR3 DNA, CDR3 protein. A D gene is named only where the DNA matches it firmly. Clone size is shown for a subset of rows, as once, few, many or a class of expanded clone.

clone size: -
V gene: TRBV6-6
D gene: -
J gene: TRBJ2-7
CDR3 DNA: TGTGCCAGCAGGTATTCCTACGAGCAGTACTTC
CDR3 protein: CASRYSYEQYF

clone size: -
V gene: TRBV7-2
D gene: TRBD2
J gene: TRBJ2-7
CDR3 DNA: TGTGCCAGCAGCCGGGGGGGCGCCTCCTACGAGCAGTACTTC
CDR3 protein: CASSRGGASYEQYF

clone size: -
V gene: TRBV6-6
D gene: -
J gene: TRBJ2-1
CDR3 DNA: TGTGCCAGCAGCCCCCTGCGGGCCCAATACAATGAGCAGTTCTTC
CDR3 protein: CASSPLRAQYNEQFF

clone size: -
V gene: TRBV5-6
D gene: -
J gene: TRBJ2-3
CDR3 DNA: TGTGCCAGCAGCTTGCGGTCGGAGAAAGGTCCAGATACGCAGTATTTT
CDR3 protein: CASSLRSEKGPDTQYF

clone size: -
V gene: TRBV5-6
D gene: -
J gene: TRBJ1-6
CDR3 DNA: TGTGCCAGCAGCTTGGGGGAGAATTCACCCCTCCACTTT
CDR3 protein: CASSLGENSPLHF

clone size: -
V gene: TRBV19
D gene: TRBD2
J gene: TRBJ2-5
CDR3 DNA: TGTGCCAGTAGCTGGGGACTAGCAGAACAAGAGACCCAGTACTTC
CDR3 protein: CASSWGLAEQETQYF

clone size: -
V gene: TRBV30
D gene: -
J gene: TRBJ2-7
CDR3 DNA: TGTGCCTGGAGTAGAGGGAACATCTACGAGCAGTACTTC
CDR3 protein: CAWSRGNIYEQYF

clone size: -
V gene: TRBV7-6
D gene: -
J gene: TRBJ2-1
CDR3 DNA: TGTGCCAGCAGCTTAGCGAGTAAAAGCTCCTACAATGAGCAGTTCTTC
CDR3 protein: CASSLASKSSYNEQFF

clone size: once
V gene: TRBV7-2
D gene: -
J gene: TRBJ1-2
CDR3 DNA: TGTGCCAGCAGCGCGCGAGTAGGGGTCTATGGCTACACCTTC
CDR3 protein: CASSARVGVYGYTF

clone size: -
V gene: TRBV4-3
D gene: TRBD1
J gene: TRBJ1-2
CDR3 DNA: TGCGCCAGCAGCCAAGATCTTGACCGACCGACAGGGCCTAACTATGGCTACACCTTC
CDR3 protein: CASSQDLDRPTGPNYGYTF

clone size: -
V gene: TRBV10-3
D gene: TRBD1
J gene: TRBJ1-5
CDR3 DNA: TGTGCCATCAGTAACGACAGGGGGCAACAGCCCCAGCATTTT
CDR3 protein: CAISNDRGQQPQHF

clone size: -
V gene: TRBV18
D gene: -
J gene: TRBJ1-1
CDR3 DNA: TGTGCCAGCTCACCCGGTAGAGCTGAAGCTTTCTTT
CDR3 protein: CASSPGRAEAFF

clone size: -
V gene: TRBV11-2
D gene: TRBD1
J gene: TRBJ1-2
CDR3 DNA: TGTGCCAGCAGCCCTCGGACAGGGCGGAATGGCTACACCTTC
CDR3 protein: CASSPRTGRNGYTF

clone size: once
V gene: TRBV5-1
D gene: -
J gene: TRBJ2-3
CDR3 DNA: TGCGCCAGCAGCTTGGCTAGCGGCACAGATACGCAGTATTTT
CDR3 protein: CASSLASGTDTQYF

clone size: -
V gene: TRBV7-2
D gene: TRBD2
J gene: TRBJ2-1
CDR3 DNA: TGTGCCAGCAGCTGGACTAGCGGCTACAATGAGCAGTTCTTC
CDR3 protein: CASSWTSGYNEQFF

clone size: -
V gene: TRBV7-9
D gene: -
J gene: TRBJ2-7
CDR3 DNA: TGTGCCAGCAGCTCAGGCAGCGAGCAGTACTTC
CDR3 protein: CASSSGSEQYF

clone size: -
V gene: TRBV5-4
D gene: -
J gene: TRBJ2-5
CDR3 DNA: TGTGCCAGCAGCTTGGCCAGTCGAGGGGAGACCCAGTACTTC
CDR3 protein: CASSLASRGETQYF

clone size: -
V gene: TRBV2
D gene: TRBD2
J gene: TRBJ2-3
CDR3 DNA: TGTGCCAGCATCGGACTAGGGCCCACAGATACGCAGTATTTT
CDR3 protein: CASIGLGPTDTQYF